This T cell receptor beta chain was recovered during a study of CD8+CD57+ T cells in acquired aplastic anemia. Genomic DNA provided the template from which TCR beta VDJ and CDR3 profiles were obtained. From the reads, TCRdb called clonotypes with MiXCR, one entry per CDR3 protein. Of about 180,000 distinct CDR3 sequences listed, nearly 50% are singletons. Flow cytometry had shown expanded CD8+CD57+ cells in the patients chosen for sequencing. The clonotype comes from a human donor with aplastic anemia. Material for sequencing was sorted CD4+, CD8+, or CD8+CD57+ T cells (not recorded which) from PBMCs.

CDR3 in amino acids: CSAISGRRGSQPQHF. The DNA of the CDR3 is TGCAGTGCTATCTCGGGCAGGCGAGGGAGTCAGCCCCAGCATTTT. The chain links TRBV20-1 to TRBJ1-5; D call uncertain. Per the germline V gene, CDR1 is DFQATT and CDR2 is SNEGSKA (reference sequence). The CDR3 is made up of 15 amino acids. Trimming removed 4 bases from V and 6 bases from J, with 19 bases in between.